This T cell receptor beta chain was sequenced for a study of T cells in Graves' hyperthyroidism and ophthalmopathy. Across the study: Peripheral blood was acquired at first diagnosis, ahead of any therapy whatsoever.

V lost 2 bases to trimming and J lost 0 bases, with 4 bases between them. Germline loops: CDR1 SQVTM, CDR2 ANQGSEA. The CDR3 contains 12 residues. General study results and limits: From stable hyperthyroidism, ophthalmopathy was separated by a 13 V-J model.

There are a few counts of this clonotype. The antigen remains undetermined. Regions amplified from RNA transcripts were the TCR beta CDR3 regions. TCR CDR3 underwent first-round RT-PCR with the HTBI primer set. MiXCR was run by TCRdb on the multiplex PCR reads, yielding one entry per CDR3 protein. Among around 250,000 distinct CDR3 sequences listed, roughly 15% were seen once. The chain joins TRBV29-1 to TRBJ1-1; D unclear. Sequenced input: blood. The TCR comes from a woman aged 40 to 50 with Graves' hyperthyroidism that later progressed to Graves' ophthalmopathy. The CDR3 DNA sequence: TGCAGCGTTGAACACCTGAACACTGAAGCTTTCTTT. Translated: CSVEHLNTEAFF. Based on the CDR3 plus reference TRBV29-1 and TRBJ1-1, the full variable domain is SAVISQKPSRDICQRGTSLTIQCQVDSQVTMMFWYRQQPGQSLTLIATANQGSEATYESGFVIDKFPISRPNLTFSTLTVSNMSPEDSSIYLCSVEHLNTEAFFGQGTRLTVV.